This T cell receptor beta chain was sequenced during a study of shared clonotypes between healthy human individuals. Study results and limitations: A handful of donors shared roughly 5% of their naive CD4 clonotypes.

Worth noting for this clone: As yet, its antigen is unknown.

Germline CDR1 and CDR2: SGHTA and FQGNSA. The ends lost 2 bases at V and 4 bases at J; junction bases unmatched: 8. This CDR3 is built from 17 residues. It was CD45RO-negative cells, positively selected for CCR7, that made up naive CD8 cells, with terminally differentiated effector memory CD45RA+ cells excluded. Execution of the assay was at deep level. Produced via immunoSEQ multiplex PCR; TCRdb's table is partial and in-frame only. The sample shows about 870,000 clones, 92% of them seen only once. J is TRBJ2-3 and V is TRBV7-2, with 11 positions matching TRBD2. Sequencing input: naive CD8+ T cells sorted from blood. The origin of this receptor is a man aged 25-45 years in good health. CDR3 sequence reads: CASSLLLLAGAADTQYF. The DNA of the CDR3 is TGTGCCAGCAGCTTATTACTACTAGCGGGAGCTGCAGATACGCAGTATTTT.